Shown below are 32 T cell receptor beta chains from a single sample sequenced in a study of blood T cell repertoires in COVID-19. Profiled with immunoSEQ multiplex PCR; TCRdb holds only in-frame clones, not every one. The table has roughly 350,000 clones, about nine tenths seen once. Material for sequencing was peripheral blood. The source of these receptors is a woman in her sixties or seventies with COVID-19, enrolled during active disease.

This clone was detected only a few times. The rearrangement uses TRBV4-1 and TRBJ1-6, with D maybe TRBD1 (5 bases). There are 17 residues in the CDR3. The germline V gene encodes CDR1 MGHRA and CDR2 YSYEKL. Between the trimmed V and J ends, which lost 0 bases and 10 bases, there was a span of 19 bases. The CDR3 reads CASSQDLWQGSGSPLHF. CDR3 bases: TGCGCCAGCAGCCAAGATTTGTGGCAGGGATCTGGATCACCCCTCCACTTT.

This clone was detected only once. This chain uses TRBV27 with TRBJ1-1; TRBD1 might be the D (5 bases). Looked up from germline, CDR1 is MNHEY and CDR2 is SMNVEV (reference sequence). The CDR3 loop spans 14 amino acids. With 0 bases removed from V and 6 bases from J, the gap between germline ends came to 11 bases. CDR3: CASSLSPGWPEAFF. CDR3 in DNA: TGTGCCAGCAGTTTATCGCCAGGGTGGCCTGAAGCTTTCTTT.

The rearrangement uses TRBV27 and TRBJ1-2, with 8 bases aligning to TRBD1. J was trimmed by 2 bases and V by 6 bases; bases with no gene match: 8. This CDR3 has 15 residues. CDR1 is MNHEY, CDR2 SMNVEV, per germline (reference sequence). The CDR3 here is CASRPIGQGNYGYTF. For the CDR3, the DNA is TGTGCCAGCAGACCGATTGGACAGGGCAACTATGGCTACACCTTC.

The chain couples TRBV28 to TRBJ2-5; 10 bases align to TRBD1. J lost 5 bases, V lost 5 bases, and 5 bases had no gene match. CDR1 and CDR2 from the germline V gene are MDHEN and SYDVKM. The CDR3 has 14 amino acids. The CDR3 nucleotides are TGTGCCAGCAGTCGAGGACAGGGGGGCGAGACCCAGTACTTC. It encodes CASSRGQGGETQYF.

The gene calls are TRBV2 and TRBJ1-5; D call uncertain. Looked up from germline, CDR1 is SNHLY and CDR2 is FYNNEI. The CDR3 contains 14 residues. The germline V and J ends were trimmed by 8 bases and 0 bases, with 11 bases remaining between them. For the CDR3, the DNA is TGTGCCAGCGTGCTTGGGCCTAGCAATCAGCCCCAGCATTTT. The encoded protein is CASVLGPSNQPQHF.

The chain recombines TRBV11-3 with TRBJ2-2; D perhaps matches TRBD1 (6 bases). Germline V gives CDR1 SGHNT, CDR2 YENEEA. V dropped 4 bases and J dropped 4 bases, with 19 bases sitting between them. CDR3 length: 17 amino acids. This CDR3 reads CASSSSTSRGSTGELFF. The CDR3, as DNA: TGTGCCAGCAGCTCCTCTACGAGCAGGGGCAGCACCGGGGAGCTGTTTTTT.

This clone showed up just a few times. This chain joins TRBV4-2 and TRBJ2-5, with 14 nucleotides matching TRBD2. Germline V gives CDR1 LGHNA, CDR2 YNFKEQ. This CDR3 contains 19 residues. J lost 4 bases, V lost 1 base, and 11 bases had no gene match. The chain's CDR3 is CASSQVPGTSGGRGETQYF. CDR3 nucleotides: TGTGCCAGCAGCCAAGTCCCCGGGACTAGCGGGGGCCGAGGAGAGACCCAGTACTTC.

V gene TRBV28 combines with J gene TRBJ2-7; 9 bases are a match to TRBD1. This CDR3 has 15 residues. The trim removed 6 bases at V and 0 bases at J, leaving 6 bases unmatched. Germline CDR1 reads MDHEN; CDR2 reads SYDVKM. CDR3 bases: TGTGCCAGCAGACCCGGGACAGGGAGCTCCTACGAGCAGTACTTC. The encoded protein is CASRPGTGSSYEQYF.

The rearrangement joins TRBV25-1 to TRBJ2-7, with 8 bases that match TRBD1. The junction had 13 bases not matched to a gene; V was cut back by 2 bases and J by 7 bases. From germline, CDR1 is MGHDK and CDR2 SYGVNS. The length of the CDR3 is 16 residues. The CDR3 bases are TGTGCCAGCAGTGAAGGGGGGCAGGGGGCGCGTCGAGAGCAGTACTTC. Its translation is CASSEGGQGARREQYF.

The genes are TRBV9 and TRBJ2-7; tentatively, D is TRBD1 (6 bases). Between the trimmed V and J ends, which lost 3 bases and 5 bases, there was a span of 15 bases. The CDR3 length is 14 residues. In germline, CDR1 is SGDLS, CDR2 YYNGEE. Written as DNA, the CDR3 is TGTGCCAGCAGCGCCCAAGTAGGGGGTGACGAGCAGTACTTC. Translated: CASSAQVGGDEQYF.

The CDR3 DNA is TGTGCCAGCAGTTTTATTAACACCATATATTTT. It translates to CASSFINTIYF. V is TRBV28 and J is TRBJ1-3; D not resolved. CDR3 size: 11 residues. Germline loops: CDR1 MDHEN, CDR2 SYDVKM. The V gene lost 3 bases and the J gene lost 7 bases, with 4 bases spanning the gap.

The V gene is TRBV7-3, the J gene TRBJ2-2; TRBD1 agrees at 7 bases. Germline values: CDR1 SGHTA, CDR2 FQGTGA. CDR3 length: 15 amino acids. The junction had 2 bases not matched to a gene; V was cut back by 0 bases and J by 4 bases. This CDR3 is CASSLTGGGTGELFF. CDR3 nucleotide sequence: TGTGCCAGCAGCTTAACAGGGGGCGGCACCGGGGAGCTGTTTTTT.

V is TRBV6-5 and J is TRBJ2-2; 7 nucleotides agree with TRBD2. V shed 0 bases, J shed 6 bases, and the junction held 1 base outside the gene matches. The CDR3 has 14 amino acids. Germline V CDR1 and CDR2: MNHEY, SVGAGI. The CDR3 protein is CASSYSSGAGELFF. The CDR3 DNA follows: TGTGCCAGCAGTTACTCGAGCGGGGCCGGGGAGCTGTTTTTT.

CDR3 amino acids: CASSLSSGGAYNEQFF. CDR3 coding DNA: TGTGCCAGCAGTTTATCTAGCGGGGGGGCCTACAATGAGCAGTTCTTC. The chain recombines TRBV27 with TRBJ2-1; TRBD2 agrees at 11 bases. Germline values: CDR1 MNHEY, CDR2 SMNVEV (reference sequence). V gave up 0 bases and J gave up 2 bases; unmatched junction bases: 0. This CDR3 is 16 amino acids long.

The CDR3 protein is CASSAVRTPTYNSPLHF. The DNA for the CDR3 is TGTGCCAGCAGTGCAGTCAGGACTCCGACCTATAATTCACCCCTCCACTTT. V is TRBV2 and J is TRBJ1-6, with D uncertain. Trimming left V 4 bases short and J 2 bases short, with 15 bases between. The length of the CDR3 is 17 residues. Per the germline V gene, CDR1 is SNHLY and CDR2 is FYNNEI.

The chain recombines TRBV4-1 with TRBJ2-3, with TRBD2 matching over 8 bases. Trimming cost V 6 bases and J 6 bases; bases outside gene matches: 11. The CDR3 contains 15 residues. Germline V gene data show CDR1 as MGHRA and CDR2 as YSYEKL. CDR3 in DNA: TGCGCCAGCAGGCGGACTAGCAATGGCATGGATACGCAGTATTTT. This gives the protein CASRRTSNGMDTQYF.

This chain connects TRBV13 to TRBJ2-2, with D tentatively TRBD2 (6 bases). Between the trimmed V and J ends, which lost 6 bases and 4 bases, there was a span of 12 bases. CDR1 PRHDT and CDR2 FYEKMQ come from the germline V gene (reference sequence). The CDR3 consists of 14 residues. CDR3 in DNA: TGTGCCAGCAGTCCCCGCGGGGCCACCGGGGAGCTGTTTTTT. Its translation: CASSPRGATGELFF.

J is TRBJ2-7 and V is TRBV5-1; possibly TRBD1 for D (5 bases). The germline V gene has CDR1 SGHRS and CDR2 YFSETQ. V was cut by 0 bases and J by 4 bases, with 11 bases left in between. The CDR3 is 14 residues long. The CDR3 reads CASSLAETVYEQYF. The CDR3 DNA is TGCGCCAGCAGCTTGGCGGAGACAGTATACGAGCAGTACTTC.

The V call is TRBV4-1, the J call TRBJ1-2, with TRBD1 matching over 9 bases. The CDR3 sequence is 19 residues long. Germline CDR1 and CDR2: MGHRA and YSYEKL. V shed 1 base and J 2 bases; nucleotides not matched to a gene: 14. CDR3 amino acids: CASSQVIGSDRGTNYGYTF. The DNA of the CDR3 is TGCGCCAGCAGCCAAGTAATCGGGTCGGACAGGGGAACGAACTATGGCTACACCTTC.

This chain connects TRBV6-5 to TRBJ1-3, with TRBD1 as a possible D gene (5 bases). This CDR3 has 15 amino acids. Trimming cost V 6 bases and J 0 bases, with 12 bases left between them. Germline CDR1 MNHEY, CDR2 SVGAGI. This chain's CDR3 is CASRPDMTSGNTIYF. Written as DNA, the CDR3 is TGTGCCAGCAGACCGGACATGACCTCTGGAAACACCATATATTTT.

The J gene is TRBJ2-7, the V gene TRBV19; TRBD1 agrees at 7 bases. Trimming took 0 bases from V and 2 from J; bases not matched to a gene: 7. The CDR3 is made up of 16 amino acids. Germline CDR1 LNHDA, CDR2 SQIVND (reference sequence). This CDR3 reads CASSIDRDSPTYEQYF. The CDR3 DNA is TGTGCCAGTAGTATAGATCGGGACAGTCCCACCTACGAGCAGTACTTC.

The chain is built from TRBV2 and TRBJ2-7; 7 bases align to TRBD1. Germline-derived CDR1 and CDR2 are SNHLY and FYNNEI. The V segment lost 2 bases and the J segment 4 bases; nucleotides outside the gene matches: 11. The CDR3 totals 16 residues. CDR3 DNA sequence: TGTGCCAGCAGTGAACCGACAGGGCTGGGGATATACGAGCAGTACTTC. This sequence encodes CASSEPTGLGIYEQYF.

A few counts support this clone. This chain connects TRBV19 to TRBJ1-2; 9 positions match TRBD1. From germline, CDR1 is LNHDA and CDR2 SQIVND (reference sequence). The CDR3 consists of 15 residues. The V and J ends lost 4 bases and 2 bases, in that order; junction bases with no gene match: 5. The CDR3 is CASSNTGTGNYGYTF. As DNA, the CDR3 is TGTGCCAGTAGTAACACCGGGACAGGGAACTATGGCTACACCTTC.

The J gene is TRBJ2-1, the V gene TRBV5-6; the D gene is possibly TRBD2 (5 bases). CDR3 length: 14 amino acids. Trimming pared 6 bases from V and 9 bases from J, leaving 19 bases between. The V gene's germline CDR1 is SGHDT and CDR2 YYEEEE. CDR3 residues: CASTRRQAGLEQFF. The DNA of the CDR3 is TGTGCCAGCACCCGAAGGCAGGCGGGCCTTGAGCAGTTCTTC.

The chain is built from TRBV10-1 and TRBJ2-1; 9 nucleotides align to TRBD1. The CDR3 spans 16 residues. J gave up 6 bases and V 0 bases, and 6 bases lay outside the gene matches. Germline CDR1 reads WNHNN; CDR2 reads SYGVQD (reference sequence). The CDR3, as DNA: TGCGCCAGCAGTGAGTCCGAGGGGACAGGGCTCAATGAGCAGTTCTTC. Translating gives CASSESEGTGLNEQFF.

J is TRBJ1-1 and V is TRBV6-5; D remains ambiguous. The CDR3 loop spans 14 amino acids. V was cut by 3 bases and J by 1 base, with 9 bases left in between. The germline V gene encodes CDR1 MNHEY and CDR2 SVGAGI. The CDR3 is CASSYNEGNTEAFF. CDR3 nucleotides: TGTGCCAGCAGTTATAACGAGGGGAACACTGAAGCTTTCTTT.

The chain joins TRBV6-2 or TRBV6-3 to TRBJ1-3; D not certain. The V end was cut by 6 bases, the J end by 0 bases, with 9 bases between. Germline loops: CDR1 MNHEY, CDR2 SVGEGT. This CDR3 has 14 residues. The CDR3 bases are TGTGCCAGCAGCCGACAAAGCTCTGGAAACACCATATATTTT. Translating gives CASSRQSSGNTIYF.

The chain recombines TRBV24-1 with TRBJ2-2, with D perhaps TRBD1 (5 bases). The CDR3 is 15 amino acids. The V and J ends lost 9 bases and 1 base respectively, with 14 bases between them. Germline V gene sequence: CDR1 KGHDR, CDR2 SFDVKD. CDR3 sequence reads: CATSIDRRNTGELFF. DNA for the CDR3: TGTGCCACCTCCATAGACAGAAGGAACACCGGGGAGCTGTTTTTT.

The chain is built from TRBV19 and TRBJ2-7; 10 nucleotides line up with TRBD1. The trim removed 4 bases at V and 0 bases at J, leaving 3 bases unmatched. CDR1 is LNHDA, CDR2 SQIVND, per germline (reference sequence). This CDR3 contains 15 residues. The CDR3 spells CASSKGTGDSYEQYF. The CDR3 DNA follows: TGTGCCAGTAGTAAGGGGACAGGGGACTCCTACGAGCAGTACTTC.

The rearrangement links TRBV28 to TRBJ1-6; 8 bases map to TRBD1. The germline V gene encodes CDR1 MDHEN and CDR2 SYDVKM. The CDR3 runs 17 residues. V was clipped by 3 bases and J by 9 bases; unmatched bases: 13. CDR3 sequence (DNA): TGTGCCAGCAGTTTTCCCAGGGGGCTGGGGGAAAGTTCACCCCTCCACTTT. Residues: CASSFPRGLGESSPLHF. The whole variable domain, filled in from reference TRBV28 and TRBJ1-6, reads DVKVTQSSRYLVKRTGEKVFLECVQDMDHENMFWYRQDPGLGLRLIYFSYDVKMKEKGDIPEGYSVSREKKERFSLILESASTNQTSMYLCASSFPRGLGESSPLHFGNGTRLTVT.

The rearrangement joins TRBV9 to TRBJ2-1, with 11 bases that match TRBD2. V shed 3 bases, J shed 7 bases, and the junction held 6 bases outside the gene matches. The CDR3 contains 15 residues. Germline lookup yields CDR1 SGDLS and CDR2 YYNGEE. CDR3 in amino acids: CASSGLAGGPNEQFF. The CDR3 DNA reads TGTGCCAGCAGCGGATTAGCGGGGGGGCCGAATGAGCAGTTCTTC.

The chain has TRBV12-3 or TRBV12-4 and TRBJ2-2; TRBD2 is a possible D gene (5 bases). V was clipped by 3 bases and J by 9 bases, with 8 bases between them. The CDR3 is made up of 12 amino acids. DNA for the CDR3: TGTGCCAGCAGTTTGGACTGGAGGGAGCTGTTTTTT. Translating gives CASSLDWRELFF.